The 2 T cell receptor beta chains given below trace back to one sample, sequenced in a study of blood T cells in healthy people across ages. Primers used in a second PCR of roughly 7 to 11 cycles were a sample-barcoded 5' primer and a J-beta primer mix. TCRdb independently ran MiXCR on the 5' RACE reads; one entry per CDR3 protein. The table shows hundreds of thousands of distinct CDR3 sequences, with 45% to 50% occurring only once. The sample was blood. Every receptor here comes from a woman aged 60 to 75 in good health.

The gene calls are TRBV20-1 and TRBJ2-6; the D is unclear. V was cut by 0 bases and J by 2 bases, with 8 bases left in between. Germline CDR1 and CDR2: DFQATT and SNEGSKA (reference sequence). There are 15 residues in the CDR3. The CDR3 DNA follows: TGCAGTGCTAGAGACGGAGCTCCTGGGGCCAACGTCCTGACTTTC. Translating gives CSARDGAPGANVLTF.

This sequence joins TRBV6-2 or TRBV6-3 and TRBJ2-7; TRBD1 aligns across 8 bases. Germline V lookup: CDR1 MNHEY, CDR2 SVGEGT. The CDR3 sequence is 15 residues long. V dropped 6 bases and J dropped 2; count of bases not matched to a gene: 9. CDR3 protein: CASSPSDRVTYEQYF. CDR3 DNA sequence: TGTGCCAGCAGCCCCTCGGACAGGGTAACCTACGAGCAGTACTTC.